This T cell receptor beta chain was retrieved from a study of blood T cell repertoires in COVID-19. Sequencing was performed with immunoSEQ multiplex PCR; in TCRdb, only in-frame clones are kept and a portion is missing. The sample yields about 28,000 clones, approximately 87% seen once. Germline CDR1 LGHNA, CDR2 YSLEER. Trimming removed 3 bases at V and 4 bases at J, with 18 bases between. This CDR3 has 16 amino acids. The material sequenced was peripheral blood. The receptor was isolated from an older man with active COVID-19. V gene TRBV4-3 combines with J gene TRBJ1-1; D is ambiguous. The CDR3 sequence is CASSHSLMQSGTEAFF. For the CDR3, the DNA is TGCGCCAGCAGCCACTCTCTAATGCAGTCAGGCACTGAAGCTTTCTTT.